The rows below give T cell receptor beta chains drawn from one sample of a study of technical replicates of blood from several donors. Produced via immunoSEQ multiplex PCR; TCRdb's table is partial and in-frame only. The profile shows about 59,000 clones, 70% to 90% of them singletons. Input material: PBMCs. These receptors were collected from a human donor in good health. Some clones in this sample may be carry-over from other donors' samples. The CDR3 runs from the conserved cysteine through the conserved F or W. Each record gives: J gene, V gene, D gene, clone size, CDR3 DNA, CDR3 protein. The D gene is left open where the match is weak. Only part of the rows carry a size: once, few, many, or a class if the clone is expanded.

>TRBJ2-7|TRBV6-1|TRBD2|-
TGTGCCGGTGGGGGAGGGCCGTCCTACGAGCAGTACTTC
CAGGGGPSYEQYF
>TRBJ1-6|TRBV9|TRBD1|-
TGTGCCAGCAGCCCCCGGACAGGATTAAATTCACCCCTCCACTTT
CASSPRTGLNSPLHF
>TRBJ1-2|TRBV6-4|TRBD1|-
TGTGCCAGCAGTGACTCGACAGGGTCTCGTGGCTACACCTTC
CASSDSTGSRGYTF
>TRBJ2-7|TRBV2|-|-
TGTGCCAGCAGTGACCTAGACGAGCAGTACTTC
CASSDLDEQYF
>TRBJ1-2|TRBV5-6|TRBD1|-
TGTGCCAGCAGCGGGGGACAGTATAACTATGGCTACACCTTC
CASSGGQYNYGYTF
>TRBJ1-2|TRBV7-8|-|-
TGTGCCAGCAGCTTAGTTGTGCGGGCAGAGGCGTATGGCTACACCTTC
CASSLVVRAEAYGYTF
>TRBJ2-1|TRBV5-1|-|-
TGCGCCAGCAGCGATGGCGGGGTCGATGAGCAGTTCTTC
CASSDGGVDEQFF
>TRBJ1-1|TRBV21-1|-|-
TGTGCCAGCAGCAGAAGACACTGTCCCAGGACTGAAGCTTTCTTT
CASSRRHCPRTEAFF
>TRBJ1-4|TRBV5-6|TRBD1|-
TGTGCCAGCAGCTCGACCCTTGGACAGGGAACGACTAATGAAAAACTGTTTTTT
CASSSTLGQGTTNEKLFF
>TRBJ2-3|TRBV2|TRBD1|-
TGTGCCAGCAGTGGAGACAGGGAAAGGGTGCGGTATTTT
CASSGDRERVRYF
>TRBJ1-1|TRBV5-1|-|once
TGCGCCAGCAGCTTGGACCCTATTACCTCGGAAGCTTTCTTT
CASSLDPITSEAFF
>TRBJ2-5|TRBV5-1|TRBD2|-
TGCGCCAGCACCCTCCTAGCGGGGGGAGACTGGGCCCAGTACTTC
CASTLLAGGDWAQYF
>TRBJ2-1|TRBV2|TRBD2|many
TGTGCCAGCAGCGGGAGGGAATTCCCCAATGAGCAGTTCTTC
CASSGREFPNEQFF
>TRBJ2-7|TRBV18|-|-
TGTGCCAGCTCACCACGAGCTGGGGTCAGGGTTTTCGAGCAGTACTTC
CASSPRAGVRVFEQYF
>TRBJ1-5|TRBV9|-|-
TGTGCCAGCAGCCGGGACATCAATCAGCCCCAGCATTTT
CASSRDINQPQHF
>TRBJ2-3|TRBV7-2|-|-
TGTGCCAGCAGCACGGACTACCTTAGCACAGATACGCAGTATTTT
CASSTDYLSTDTQYF
>TRBJ2-7|TRBV18|-|-
TGTGCCAGCTCACCGATTTACTATCAGGGTAGTAACGAGCAGTACTTC
CASSPIYYQGSNEQYF
>TRBJ2-7|TRBV21-1|-|-
TGTGCCAGCAGCAAACGGGGAGCTGGGGGGGTATACTTC
CASSKRGAGGVYF
>TRBJ2-1|TRBV4-2|-|-
TGTGCCAGCAGCCAAGTTGCGGGTCAACGATCCTACAATGAGCAGTTCTTC
CASSQVAGQRSYNEQFF
>TRBJ2-2|TRBV10-3|TRBD1|once
TGTGCCATCAGTGTCCAGCCGACAGGGATGAACACCGGGGAGCTGTTTTTT
CAISVQPTGMNTGELFF
>TRBJ2-7|TRBV7-2|-|-
TGTGCCAGCAGCTTAAGGTACGGACAGAGCCCCCCCTACGAGCAGTACTTC
CASSLRYGQSPPYEQYF
>TRBJ1-5|TRBV10-3|TRBD1|-
TGTGCCATCAGGGGACAGGGCCATCAGCCCCAGCATTTT
CAIRGQGHQPQHF
>TRBJ2-3|TRBV7-3|TRBD2|-
TGTGCCAGCAGCTTAACGTTCCCAACTAGCGGGGGTTTTCTGTATTTCGCAGATACGCAGTATTTT
CASSLTFPTSGGFLYFADTQYF
>TRBJ1-2|TRBV12-5|TRBD1|-
TGTGCTAGTGCCTGGGGGTCGAGGGGGCTTTCTGGCTACACCTTC
CASAWGSRGLSGYTF
>TRBJ1-4|TRBV5-1|-|-
TGCGCCAGCAGCCCTCAGCGTGGCACTAATGAAAAACTGTTTTTT
CASSPQRGTNEKLFF
>TRBJ1-1|TRBV30|-|-
TGTGCCTGGAGTGCCATGAACACTGAAGCTTTCTTT
CAWSAMNTEAFF
>TRBJ2-1|TRBV14|TRBD1|-
TGTGCCAGCAGCCAATCAACCGGGACAGGAGAGTTCTTC
CASSQSTGTGEFF
>TRBJ1-5|TRBV18|TRBD1|once
TGTGCCAGCTCACAAGGGGGACAGGGAGGCCAGCCCCAGCATTTT
CASSQGGQGGQPQHF
>TRBJ1-5|TRBV19|-|-
TGTGCCAGTAGTCAGTCAGTCAATCAGCCCCAGCATTTT
CASSQSVNQPQHF
>TRBJ2-7|TRBV7-9|-|-
TGTGCCAGCAGCCTCACAAGCTACGAGCAGTACTTC
CASSLTSYEQYF
>TRBJ2-1|TRBV30|-|-
TGTGCCTCCTCCGTAGGACTCCAAGCCACCTACAATGAGCAGTTCTTC
CASSVGLQATYNEQFF
>TRBJ2-3|TRBV4-1|-|-
TGCGCCAGCAGCCAAAACAGGGTTCTCACAGATACGCAGTATTTT
CASSQNRVLTDTQYF
>TRBJ1-1|TRBV5-1|-|-
TGCGCCAGCAGCTTTTCTAGGACGGGAAACACTGAAGCTTTCTTT
CASSFSRTGNTEAFF
>TRBJ1-3|TRBV7-2|TRBD1|few
TGTGCCAGCAGCTTAGGGGGACAGGGAATCTCTGGAAACACCATATATTTT
CASSLGGQGISGNTIYF
>TRBJ2-7|TRBV5-1|TRBD2|once
TGCGCCAGCAGCTTGGTAGCGGGGGGTTACGAGCAGTACTTC
CASSLVAGGYEQYF
>TRBJ1-5|TRBV6-5|-|-
TGTGCTGCCGCGGGGGGACGGACTAGCAATCAGCCCCAGCATTTT
CAAAGGRTSNQPQHF
>TRBJ1-1|TRBV19|TRBD1|once
TGTGCCAGTAGTATCGGGACAGGGGGCACGAACACTGAAGCTTTCTTT
CASSIGTGGTNTEAFF
>TRBJ1-1|TRBV7-3|TRBD1|-
TGTGCCAGCAGCTTAATTGGACAGGGCCAGGCTTTCTTT
CASSLIGQGQAFF
>TRBJ2-7|TRBV18|TRBD2|-
TGTGCCAGCTCATCGTTAACCGGGACTAGCGGGAGCATGGTGGAGCAGTACTTC
CASSSLTGTSGSMVEQYF
>TRBJ1-4|TRBV15|TRBD1|-
TGTGCCACCTCAGGGGGCCGAAAACTGTTTTTT
CATSGGRKLFF
>TRBJ1-5|TRBV30|-|once
TGTGCCTGGAGACATTTCAGGGCAGCTATTAAGCAGCCCCAGCATTTT
CAWRHFRAAIKQPQHF